This T cell receptor (beta chain) was retrieved from a study of beta chain features in type 1 diabetes listed by TCRdb under 2018. At the level of the whole study: Mean age, gender distribution, total cell number and subset yield did not differ between patients and healthy donors. A total of approximately 99,000,000 sorted cells were examined across all samples, and RNA yield correlated strongly with the number of cells per subset. The study compared TCRB repertoires of sorted circulating CD4+ T cell subsets between recently diagnosed type 1 diabetes patients and matched healthy donors. Regulatory and stem cell-like memory subsets were isolated from only 8 patients and about eight healthy donors, whereas naive and central memory subsets came from all 28 donors. What the work shows at the level of the full study, not this receptor alone: Only small numbers of individuals were included in the HLA sub-analyses, which left unresolved whether HLA type had any influence on TCRB rearrangement. Sequencing cDNA rather than genomic DNA could over-represent highly expressing activated cells, although activation and CD3 levels did not differ between groups. Shorter templates might be favored by PCR, yet because patient and control samples were amplified and corrected together, any such skew would affect both groups equally. Type 1 diabetes patients showed a moderate but significant shortening of TCRB CDR3 length in all four CD4+ subsets. Naive, central memory and regulatory TCRB repertoires appeared more similar among patients than among healthy donors. Patients with type 1 diabetes made fewer insertions and deleted more nucleotides at VDJ recombination sites, implying thymic rearrangement abnormalities.

All of the isolated RNA was reverse transcribed with the High Capacity cDNA Reverse Transcription Kit, so expressed TCRB transcripts were sequenced. Deep immunoSEQ sequencing was applied to naive, central memory and regulatory T cell samples, giving an average of about 3.7 million total reads per sample. Sorted cells were lysed in RLT buffer and RNA was extracted with DNase-treated RNeasy Micro or Mini kits, depending on cell number. Each cell subset was processed on its own to prevent cross-contamination, while patient and healthy donor samples were processed together. The immunoSEQ multiplex PCR was used to amplify TCRB sequences from cDNA, yielding 87-bp fragments that span the CDR3 region. Sequencing of the amplicons was done on the Illumina HiSeq platform. In the authors' own workflow: PCR bias was computationally corrected using synthetic template baselines, reads within Hamming distance 2 were collapsed, and singletons that could not be merged were discarded. Reads were aligned against IMGT to assign V, D and J genes, CDR3 length and insertions or deletions at six rearrangement sites. Within each subset, clonotype counts were normalized to sorted cell number, after which true diversity and Gini coefficients were computed with the tcR R package. Repertoire sharing was quantified using the overlap coefficient calculated on TCRB nucleotide sequences. As a proxy for the pre-selection repertoire, out-of-frame TCRB sequences from naive cells were analyzed. TCRdb stores this immuneACCESS table with in-frame sequences only. Part of the clones is absent; in the studies checked, under half of the shortfall reflects unresolved V genes, and no reason is known for the rest. V and J calls and clone size are as listed in that table; D and trimming were resolved from the DNA. This sample lists 400,000 or so clones; 10% to 15% were detected once. Roughly 0.0097% of the sample is in the top ten clones.

This clone occurred a few times. The specificity of this receptor is unknown. It has no much larger one-base neighbor in the sample; base qualities were not kept. From each donor, a single peripheral blood sample of approximately 110 mL on average was drawn into heparinised tubes. Naive, central memory, regulatory and stem cell-like memory CD4+ T cells were sorted on a BD FACSAria II using a panel including CD45RO, CCR7, CD25, CD127, CD95 and CD27. A purity above 95% was achieved for all sorted populations. Right away, PBMCs were isolated by Lymphoprep density gradient centrifugation and were stained directly, with no culture step. To minimize batch effects, samples were stained and sorted in pairs, one healthy donor with one patient per experiment. The clonotype comes from a woman under 30 with type 1 diabetes. The sequenced sample was naive CD4+ T cells from blood. The cell subset or site label on this specimen signifies: true naive CD4+ T cells.

The CDR3: CASSQDILGSPYEQYF. The DNA reads TGCGCCAGCAGCCAAGATATCTTGGGGAGCCCCTACGAGCAGTACTTC. The chain is made from TRBV4-1 and TRBJ2-7; TRBD2 is a weak D gene call, 5 bases matching. The CDR3 spans 16 residues, from the cysteine through the phenylalanine. Only the CDR3 DNA stays, 48 bases, in frame from base 1. Based on the germline V gene, the CDR1 and CDR2 sequences are MGHRA and YSYEKL. A distance of 14 bases separates the germline ends of V and J, which lose 0 bases and 2 bases respectively.